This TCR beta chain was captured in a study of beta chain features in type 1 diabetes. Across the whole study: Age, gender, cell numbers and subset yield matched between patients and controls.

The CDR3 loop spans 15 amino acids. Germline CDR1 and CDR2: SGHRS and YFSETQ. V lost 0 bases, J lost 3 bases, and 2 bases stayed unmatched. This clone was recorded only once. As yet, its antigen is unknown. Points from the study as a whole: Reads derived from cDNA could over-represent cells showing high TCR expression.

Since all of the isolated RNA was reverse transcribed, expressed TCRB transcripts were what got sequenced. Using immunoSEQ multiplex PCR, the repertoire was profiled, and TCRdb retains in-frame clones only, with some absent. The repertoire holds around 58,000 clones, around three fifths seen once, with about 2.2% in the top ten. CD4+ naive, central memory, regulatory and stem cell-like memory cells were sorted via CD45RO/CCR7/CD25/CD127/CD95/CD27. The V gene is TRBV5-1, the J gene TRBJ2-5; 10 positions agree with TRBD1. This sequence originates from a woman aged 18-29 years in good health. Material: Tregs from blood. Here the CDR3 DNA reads TGCGCCAGCAGCTTGGTGGGGACAGGGGAAGAGACCCAGTACTTC. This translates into CASSLVGTGEETQYF.